The text below deals with one TCR beta chain. The sample belongs to a study of OX40 agonist ivuxolimab in advanced cancers. Germline V gene data show CDR1 as MNHEY and CDR2 as SVGAGI. The CDR3 is 13 residues long. Trimming pared 2 bases from V and 1 base from J, leaving 5 bases between. Excluded were patients having autoimmune disease history or systemic immunosuppression. Samples of blood were obtained at baseline, on cycle 4 day 1, and on cycle 7 day 1. Only in-frame clones appear in the TCRdb table, and some are missing; sequencing was by immunoSEQ multiplex PCR. This table has 7,500 to 8,500 clones, around 75% appearing once.

The V and J genes are TRBV6-5 and TRBJ1-1; D is undetermined. The sequence derives from an adult with an advanced solid tumor such as melanoma, head and neck, liver or kidney cancer. The sequenced sample was CD4+ or CD8+ T cells sorted from blood, obtained in a trial of the OX40 agonist ivuxolimab. The CDR3 sequence: CASSYSSNTEAFF. DNA for the CDR3: TGTGCCAGCAGTTACAGTTCGAACACTGAAGCTTTCTTT.